This T cell receptor (beta chain) originates from a study of blood T cell repertoires in COVID-19. Study context: Donors in the United States, Italy and Spain gave samples during acute or convalescent COVID-19. T cells, B-cell-depleted T cells, or PBMCs supplied cDNA or gDNA.

This CDR3 is built from 14 residues. The V segment lost 7 bases and the J segment 6 bases; nucleotides outside the gene matches: 10. Germline CDR1 is SGDLS and CDR2 is YYNGEE. Original handling: It was from reference gene primer amplification that nucleated cell counts were estimated. Profiled with immunoSEQ multiplex PCR; TCRdb holds only in-frame clones, not every one. The V and J calls and clone size come from that table; D and trimming were worked out from the DNA. The repertoire holds some 170,000 clones, 81% seen once, with approximately 10% in the top ten. The sequence derives from a human donor in a cohort sampled during active COVID-19. The sequenced sample was peripheral blood. The V and J genes are TRBV9 and TRBJ2-3; 8 nucleotides align to TRBD2. CDR3 region: CASSRAGGLDTQYF. The CDR3 coding sequence is TGTGCCAGCTCCCGGGCGGGGGGATTGGATACGCAGTATTTT.